The source of this TCR beta chain is a study of Graves' ophthalmopathy and Graves' hyperthyroidism. Across the whole study: Peripheral blood was gathered at the point of initial diagnosis, before any treatment started. Study-wide results and caveats: A 13-signature model separated ophthalmopathy from stable hyperthyroidism, reaching roughly 85% sensitivity and roughly 82% specificity cross-validated.

Beta-chain TCR CDR3 regions were amplified from RNA transcripts. Second-round multiplex PCR came after first-round RT-PCR with HTBI primers. TCRdb independently ran MiXCR on the multiplex PCR reads; one entry per CDR3 protein. The repertoire holds under 350,000 distinct CDR3 sequences, with around a sixth as singletons. The CDR3 is made up of 15 amino acids. From germline, CDR1 is KGHDR and CDR2 SFDVKD. Trimming pared 9 bases from V and 1 base from J, leaving 14 bases between. This clonotype was seen repeatedly, ten times or more. Its antigen is still unknown. The rearrangement joins TRBV24-1 to TRBJ2-2; D not resolved. This TCR derives from an adult man with Graves' ophthalmopathy. Sequencing was carried out using peripheral blood. The CDR3 protein is CATESVSGNTGELFF. The CDR3 nucleotides are TGTGCCACCGAATCCGTATCGGGGAACACCGGGGAGCTGTTTTTT.